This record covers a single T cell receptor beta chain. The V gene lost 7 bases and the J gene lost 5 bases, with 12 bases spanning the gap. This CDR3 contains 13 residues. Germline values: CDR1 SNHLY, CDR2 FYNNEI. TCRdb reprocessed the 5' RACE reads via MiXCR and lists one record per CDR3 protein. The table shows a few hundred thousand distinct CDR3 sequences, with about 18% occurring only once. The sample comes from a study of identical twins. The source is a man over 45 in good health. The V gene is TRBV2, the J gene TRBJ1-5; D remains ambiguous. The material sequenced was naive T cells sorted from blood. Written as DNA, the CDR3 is TGTGCCAGCAATCCGGGAAGAGATCAGCCCCAGCATTTT. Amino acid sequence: CASNPGRDQPQHF.